The rows below give T cell receptor beta chains drawn from one sample of a study of cytomegalovirus exposure and HLA in healthy donors. Profiling relied on immunoSEQ multiplex PCR, and the TCRdb table lists in-frame clones only, not all of them. The table lists about 92,000 clones. The sequenced sample consisted of PBMCs. All receptors come from a man in his fifties or sixties in good health and CMV-seropositive. Both conserved end residues are part of each CDR3.

TRBJ1-5 | TRBV28 | CASNSLSNQPQHF
TRBJ1-5 | TRBV9 | CASSVDGNQPQHF
TRBJ2-7 | TRBV7-3 | CASSVGQGRHEQYF
TRBJ1-2 | TRBV15 | CATSRGGSDGYTF
TRBJ2-2 | TRBV13 | CASSSPGLAGVNTGELFF
TRBJ1-2 | TRBV15 | CATSRAYGADANYGYTF
TRBJ1-2 | TRBV4-3 | CASSQVDPWGAEGYTF
TRBJ2-1 | TRBV9 | CASSVPPNNEQFF
TRBJ1-3 | TRBV19 | CASSSLGEAGGNTIYF
TRBJ1-3 | TRBV30 | CAWSVQGNTIYF
TRBJ2-1 | TRBV4-2 | CASSPTSGSFNEQFF
TRBJ2-1 | TRBV30 | CAWTPPRGSGYNEQFF
TRBJ1-2 | TRBV28 | CASSLGQGTGGYTF
TRBJ2-1 | TRBV29-1 | CSVEPHGGMGSRYNEQFF
TRBJ2-4 | TRBV7-2 | CASSRTTSGQYF
TRBJ2-1 | TRBV7-8 | CASSQYSTSGNEQFF
TRBJ1-5 | TRBV30 | CAWSVQGAQPQHF
TRBJ1-3 | TRBV28 | CASIGDGNTIYF
TRBJ2-3 | TRBV6-4 | CASSDSWRERRVDTQYF
TRBJ2-2 | TRBV19 | CASSIWRSNAVRAGELFF
TRBJ2-2 | TRBV7-2 | CASSLGGSFANTGELFF
TRBJ1-5 | TRBV7-2 | CASSSQGGSNQPQHF
TRBJ2-2 | TRBV12-5 | CASGLRASGFTGELFF
TRBJ2-7 | TRBV4-3 | CASSQDRLVDEQYF
TRBJ2-7 | TRBV7-2 | CASSVRLTGGVSYEQYF
TRBJ1-1 | TRBV20-1 | CSARFTVEAFF
TRBJ2-1 | TRBV11-2 | CASSFSPRGRVPLRQFF
TRBJ2-3 | TRBV7-3 | CASSPTSGTDTQYF
TRBJ1-6 | TRBV9 | CASSPTGFSSPLHF
TRBJ2-1 | TRBV10-3 | CAIQDYNEQFF
TRBJ2-7 | TRBV28 | CASSLPGTGFYEQYF
TRBJ2-7 | TRBV25-1 | CASSEWDRGSYEQYF
TRBJ1-4 | TRBV6-1 | CASSYRQGQGKLFF
TRBJ1-2 | TRBV5-1 | CASSLHKPGQGLGTF
TRBJ1-5 | TRBV6-6 | CATRQGQNQPQHF
TRBJ1-1 | TRBV28 | CASTRGFAEAFF
TRBJ2-5 | TRBV4-2 | CASSPRGGYQETQYF
TRBJ1-2 | TRBV27 | CATQGGSRGYTF
TRBJ2-1 | TRBV4-2 | CASSQSGLADYNEQFF
TRBJ2-1 | TRBV13 | CASSSGTSGFNEQFF